This entry lists 13 T cell receptor beta chains sequenced from one sample in a study of control samples from healthy donors and cancer patients. The data were produced by immunoSEQ multiplex PCR, yet TCRdb's version contains in-frame clones alone and is incomplete. This table holds fewer than 60,000 clones, 70% to 90% found once. Input material: PBMCs. All receptors come from a woman between 50 and 59 years old with lung cancer.

The V gene is TRBV7-8, the J gene TRBJ1-1; TRBD1 agrees at 8 bases. The length of the CDR3 is 15 residues. The trim removed 5 bases at V and 0 bases at J, leaving 5 bases unmatched. CDR1 is SGHVS and CDR2 is FQNEAQ in the germline V gene. The CDR3 reads CASSPRTGMNTEAFF. As DNA, the CDR3 is TGTGCCAGCAGCCCTAGGACAGGGATGAACACTGAAGCTTTCTTT.

This chain connects TRBV6-2 or TRBV6-3 to TRBJ2-2, with TRBD1 matching over 7 bases. The CDR3 has 17 amino acids. The ends lost 2 bases at V and 0 bases at J; junction bases unmatched: 6. Germline assignment: CDR1 MNHEY and CDR2 SVGEGT. The CDR3: CASSYPRQGANTGELFF. The CDR3 coding sequence is TGTGCCAGCAGTTACCCTCGACAGGGTGCGAACACCGGGGAGCTGTTTTTT.

The chain links TRBV19 to TRBJ2-3; possibly TRBD1 for D (6 bases). The germline V gene has CDR1 LNHDA and CDR2 SQIVND (reference sequence). The germline V and J ends were trimmed by 3 bases and 0 bases, with 10 bases remaining between them. The CDR3 is 15 residues long. The CDR3 protein is CASSMGAPSTDTQYF. CDR3 nucleotides: TGTGCCAGTAGTATGGGGGCCCCTAGCACAGATACGCAGTATTTT.

This rearrangement joins TRBV19 to TRBJ1-1, with a tentative D call TRBD1 (5 bases). The length of the CDR3 is 13 residues. Between the trimmed V and J ends, which lost 2 bases and 5 bases, there was a span of 9 bases. Germline V gene sequence: CDR1 LNHDA, CDR2 SQIVND (reference sequence). The DNA for the CDR3 is TGTGCCAGTAGTATATCGGGGGAGACTGAAGCTTTCTTT. Its protein product is CASSISGETEAFF.

The rearrangement uses TRBV13 and TRBJ1-2; 8 nucleotides align to TRBD1. Per germline, CDR1 PRHDT and CDR2 FYEKMQ (reference sequence). There are 15 residues in the CDR3. Trimming at V came to 3 bases and at J to 4 bases, leaving 7 bases not matched to a gene. The CDR3 sequence is CASSFPDRGFYGYTF. The CDR3 DNA is TGTGCCAGCAGCTTCCCCGACAGGGGATTCTATGGCTACACCTTC.

This chain links TRBV6-5 with TRBJ2-2; 9 nucleotides line up with TRBD1. CDR3 size: 15 residues. The ends lost 7 bases at V and 4 bases at J; junction bases unmatched: 7. From germline, CDR1 is MNHEY and CDR2 SVGAGI. The CDR3 sequence: CASTGTGRGTGELFF. CDR3 bases: TGTGCCAGCACCGGGACAGGGCGAGGCACCGGGGAGCTGTTTTTT.

This rearrangement joins TRBV3-1 (or the pseudogene TRBV3-2) to TRBJ1-6, with D tentatively TRBD1 (5 bases). V was cut by 4 bases and J by 10 bases, with 14 bases left in between. Germline CDR1 reads LGHDT; CDR2 reads YNNKEL (reference sequence). CDR3 length equals 14 residues. The chain's CDR3 is CASSLLADTSPLHF. The CDR3 coding sequence is TGTGCCAGCAGCCTCCTCGCGGACACCTCACCCCTCCACTTT.

This chain joins TRBV28 and TRBJ1-5; tentatively, D is TRBD1 (6 bases). V was cut by 6 bases and J by 5 bases, with 14 bases left in between. Per the germline V gene, CDR1 is MDHEN and CDR2 is SYDVKM. The CDR3 is made up of 14 amino acids. Written as DNA, the CDR3 is TGTGCCAGCAGCAGGACAGATACTTATCAGCCCCAGCATTTT. This codes for CASSRTDTYQPQHF.

This rearrangement joins TRBV11-2 to TRBJ2-7; a weak D match, TRBD1 (6 bases). CDR1 and CDR2 (germline): SGHAT, FQNNGV. The CDR3 covers 14 residues. The ends were cut back, 6 bases at V and 1 base at J, with 13 bases in the middle. In nucleotides, the CDR3 is TGTGCCAGCAGACTTACAGGGAGTTCCTACGAGCAGTACTTC. Its protein is CASRLTGSSYEQYF.

A remark on this clone: Different DNA sequences within this sample yield the same CDR3. The genes are TRBV12-3 or TRBV12-4 and TRBJ1-1; D remains unclear. V lost 9 bases to trimming and J lost 3 bases, with 14 bases between them. This CDR3 is built from 13 residues. This chain's CDR3 is CASSNQRYTEAFF. The CDR3 nucleotides read TGTGCCAGTAGTAACCAACGGTACACTGAAGCTTTCTTT.

The chain employs TRBV9 and TRBJ1-1; maybe TRBD1 (6 bases). In germline, CDR1 is SGDLS, CDR2 YYNGEE. The V gene lost 2 bases and the J gene lost 4 bases, with 21 bases spanning the gap. The CDR3 covers 17 residues. CDR3 sequence: CASSVAPVSRGSTEAFF. As DNA, the CDR3 is TGTGCCAGCAGCGTGGCCCCGGTCAGCAGGGGAAGCACTGAAGCTTTCTTT.

This chain links TRBV6-6 with TRBJ1-2, with no clear D. The V end was cut by 6 bases, the J end by 4 bases, with 12 bases between. Germline V gives CDR1 MNHNY, CDR2 SVGAGI (reference sequence). This CDR3 has 13 residues. CDR3 in DNA: TGTGCCAGCAGGAGGGAGGTTGGCTATGGCTACACCTTC. It is translated as CASRREVGYGYTF.

This chain uses TRBV7-8 with TRBJ2-7; D unresolved. The CDR3 has 13 residues. Germline loops: CDR1 SGHVS, CDR2 FQNEAQ. V lost 3 bases to trimming and J lost 4 bases, with 10 bases between them. The CDR3 is CASSLSFDYEQYF. As DNA, the CDR3 is TGTGCCAGCAGCTTGAGTTTCGATTACGAGCAGTACTTC.